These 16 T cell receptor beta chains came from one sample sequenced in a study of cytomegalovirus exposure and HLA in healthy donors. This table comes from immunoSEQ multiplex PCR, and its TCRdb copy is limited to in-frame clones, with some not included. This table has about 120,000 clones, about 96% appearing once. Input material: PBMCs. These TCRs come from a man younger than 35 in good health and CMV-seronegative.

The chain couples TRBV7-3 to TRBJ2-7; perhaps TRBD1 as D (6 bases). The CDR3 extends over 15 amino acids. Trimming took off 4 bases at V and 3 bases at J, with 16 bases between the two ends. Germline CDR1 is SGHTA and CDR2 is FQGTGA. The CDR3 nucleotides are TGTGCCAGCAGCTCCGCAGGGGCCAACAACTACGAGCAGTACTTC. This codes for CASSSAGANNYEQYF.

The CDR3 DNA reads TGTGCCAGCAGCATTCAAGCGGGAGCGGGGAAAGATACGCAGTATTTT. It translates to CASSIQAGAGKDTQYF. The chain uses TRBV7-2 and TRBJ2-3, with TRBD2 matching over 8 bases. Trimming removed 5 bases from V and 5 bases from J; junction bases left unmatched: 12. From germline, CDR1 is SGHTA and CDR2 FQGNSA. This CDR3 contains 16 residues. The full variable domain, in which reference TRBV7-2 and TRBJ2-3 provide the parts outside the CDR3, is GAGVSQSPSNKVTEKGKDVELRCDPISGHTALYWYRQSLGQGLEFLIYFQGNSAPDKSGLPSDRFSAERTGGSVSTLTIQRTQQEDSAVYLCASSIQAGAGKDTQYFGPGTRLTVL.

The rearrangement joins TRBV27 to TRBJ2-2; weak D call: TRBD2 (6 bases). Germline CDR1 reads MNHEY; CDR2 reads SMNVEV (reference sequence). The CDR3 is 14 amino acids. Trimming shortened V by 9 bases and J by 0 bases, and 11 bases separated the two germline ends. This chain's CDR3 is CASTGLPNTGELFF. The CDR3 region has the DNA TGTGCCAGTACTGGACTACCGAACACCGGGGAGCTGTTTTTT.

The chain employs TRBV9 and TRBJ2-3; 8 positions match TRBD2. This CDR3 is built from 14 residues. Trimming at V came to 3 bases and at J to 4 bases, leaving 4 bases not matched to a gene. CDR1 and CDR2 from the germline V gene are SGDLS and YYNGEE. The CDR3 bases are TGTGCCAGCAGCGGGACGGGAGGGGCAGATACGCAGTATTTT. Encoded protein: CASSGTGGADTQYF.

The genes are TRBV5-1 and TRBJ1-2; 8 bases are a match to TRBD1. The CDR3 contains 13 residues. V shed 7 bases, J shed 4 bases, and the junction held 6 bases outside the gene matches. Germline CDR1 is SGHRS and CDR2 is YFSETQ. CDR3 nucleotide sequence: TGCGCCAGCGGGACAGGCGGGGGCTATGGCTACACCTTC. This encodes CASGTGGGYGYTF.

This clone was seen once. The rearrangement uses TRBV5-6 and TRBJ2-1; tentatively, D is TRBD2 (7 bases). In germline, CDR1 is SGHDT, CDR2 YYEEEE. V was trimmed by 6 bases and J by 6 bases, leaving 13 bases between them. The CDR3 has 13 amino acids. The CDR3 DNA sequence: TGTGCCAGCATTAGAAGGGGGGGCAATGAGCAGTTCTTC. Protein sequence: CASIRRGGNEQFF. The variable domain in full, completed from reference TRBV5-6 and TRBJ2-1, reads DAGVTQSPTHLIKTRGQQVTLRCSPKSGHDTVSWYQQALGQGPQFIFQYYEEEERQRGNFPDRFSGHQFPNYSSELNVNALLLGDSALYLCASIRRGGNEQFFGPGTRLTVL.

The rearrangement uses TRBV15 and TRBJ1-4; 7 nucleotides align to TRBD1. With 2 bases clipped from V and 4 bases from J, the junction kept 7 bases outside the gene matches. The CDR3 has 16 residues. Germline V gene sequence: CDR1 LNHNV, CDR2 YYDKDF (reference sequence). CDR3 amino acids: CATSRRYQGGNEKLFF. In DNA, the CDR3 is TGTGCCACCAGCAGAAGATACCAGGGGGGTAATGAAAAACTGTTTTTT.

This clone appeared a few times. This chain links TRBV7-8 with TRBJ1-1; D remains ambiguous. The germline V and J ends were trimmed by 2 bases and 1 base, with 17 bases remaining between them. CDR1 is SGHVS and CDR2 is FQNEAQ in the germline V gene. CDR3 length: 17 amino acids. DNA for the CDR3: TGTGCCAGCAGCTTAATCAATTATGGGAGGCAGAACACTGAAGCTTTCTTT. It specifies CASSLINYGRQNTEAFF.

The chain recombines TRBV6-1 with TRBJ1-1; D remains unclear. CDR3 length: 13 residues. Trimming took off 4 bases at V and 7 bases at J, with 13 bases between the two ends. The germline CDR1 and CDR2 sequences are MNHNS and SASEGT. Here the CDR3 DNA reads TGTGCCAGCAGTGCCTCCGGACGGGGTGAAGCTTTCTTT. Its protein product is CASSASGRGEAFF.

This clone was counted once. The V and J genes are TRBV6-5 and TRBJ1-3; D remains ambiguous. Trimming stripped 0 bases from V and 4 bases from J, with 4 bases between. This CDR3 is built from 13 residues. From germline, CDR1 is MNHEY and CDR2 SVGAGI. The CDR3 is CASSYSSGNTIYF. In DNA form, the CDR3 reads TGTGCCAGCAGTTACTCCTCCGGAAACACCATATATTTT.

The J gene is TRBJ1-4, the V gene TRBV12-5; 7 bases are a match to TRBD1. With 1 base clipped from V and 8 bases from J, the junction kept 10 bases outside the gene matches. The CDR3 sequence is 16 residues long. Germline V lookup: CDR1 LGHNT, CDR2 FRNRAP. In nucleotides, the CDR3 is TGTGCTAGTGGTTTGGATAGACAGGGAAGGACCGAAAAACTGTTTTTT. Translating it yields CASGLDRQGRTEKLFF. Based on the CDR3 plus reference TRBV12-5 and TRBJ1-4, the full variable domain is DARVTQTPRHKVTEMGQEVTMRCQPILGHNTVFWYRQTMMQGLELLAYFRNRAPLDDSGMPKDRFSAEMPDATLATLKIQPSEPRDSAVYFCASGLDRQGRTEKLFFGSGTQLSVL.

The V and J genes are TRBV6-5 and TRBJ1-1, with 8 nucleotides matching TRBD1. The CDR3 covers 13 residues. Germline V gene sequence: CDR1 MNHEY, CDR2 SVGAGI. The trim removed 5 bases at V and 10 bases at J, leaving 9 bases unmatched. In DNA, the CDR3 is TGTGCCAGCAGTGACAGGGACAGGAGGGGAGCTTTCTTT. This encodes CASSDRDRRGAFF.

In nucleotides, the CDR3 is TGTGCCAGCAGCCCTCTGTCTAGCGGGAGATACGAGCAGTACTTC. Protein product: CASSPLSSGRYEQYF. This chain links TRBV28 with TRBJ2-7; 10 nucleotides match TRBD2. After removal of 6 bases from V and 4 bases from J, the junction contained 9 bases not matched to a gene. CDR3 size: 15 residues. CDR1 and CDR2 (germline): MDHEN, SYDVKM.

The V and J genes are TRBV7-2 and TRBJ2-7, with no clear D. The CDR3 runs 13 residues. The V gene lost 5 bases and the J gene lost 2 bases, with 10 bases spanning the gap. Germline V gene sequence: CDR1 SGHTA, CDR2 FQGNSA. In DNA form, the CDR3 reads TGTGCCAGCAGCCCTCGCAGTCCCTACGAGCAGTACTTC. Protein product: CASSPRSPYEQYF.

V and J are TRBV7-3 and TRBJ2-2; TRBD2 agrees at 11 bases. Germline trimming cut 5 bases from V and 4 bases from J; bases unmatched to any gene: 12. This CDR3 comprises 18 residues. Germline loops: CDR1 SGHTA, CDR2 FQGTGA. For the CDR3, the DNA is TGTGCCAGCAGCCCACTAGCGGGAGCGCCCCCGGGCACCGGGGAGCTGTTTTTT. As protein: CASSPLAGAPPGTGELFF.

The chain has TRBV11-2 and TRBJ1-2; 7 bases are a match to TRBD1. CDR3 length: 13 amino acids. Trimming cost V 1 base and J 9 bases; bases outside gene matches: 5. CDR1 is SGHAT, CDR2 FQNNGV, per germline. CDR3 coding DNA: TGTGCCAGCAGCTTAGCCAGGGGGAATCGCTACACCTTC. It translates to CASSLARGNRYTF.